A selection of T cell receptor beta chains follows, all from one sample in a study of cytomegalovirus exposure and HLA in healthy donors. Profiled with immunoSEQ multiplex PCR; TCRdb holds only in-frame clones, not every one. The sample totals approximately 100,000 clones. The material sequenced was PBMCs. The receptor set was obtained from a man aged 35-49 years in good health and CMV-seronegative. Both conserved end residues are part of each CDR3. Each record gives: V gene, D gene, J gene, CDR3 DNA, CDR3 protein. The D gene is left open where the match is weak.

>TRBV7-6|TRBD1|TRBJ2-7
TGTGCCAGCAGCCACGGCGGACAGGGGGACTCCTACGAGCAGTACTTC
CASSHGGQGDSYEQYF
>TRBV7-9|-|TRBJ1-4
TGTGCCAGCAGCCAAGTGAGCAGGGCGGCCGAAAAACTGTTTTTT
CASSQVSRAAEKLFF
>TRBV7-2|-|TRBJ1-5
TGTGCCAGCAGCTTAGTTGAGTGGAGCAATCAGCCCCAGCATTTT
CASSLVEWSNQPQHF
>TRBV6-5|-|TRBJ1-4
TGTGCCAGCAGTTACTCGACACCTACAAATGAAAAACTGTTTTTT
CASSYSTPTNEKLFF
>TRBV7-8|-|TRBJ1-6
TGTGCCAGCAGCGTGAAGGGGGACTCACCCCTCCACTTT
CASSVKGDSPLHF
>TRBV7-8|-|TRBJ2-5
TGTGCCAGCAGCTTAGTGGCTTCGGAGACCCAGTACTTC
CASSLVASETQYF
>TRBV7-9|TRBD2|TRBJ2-3
TGTGCCAGCAGCTTAGTAGGAGCGGGGGCGCGCACAGATACGCAGTATTTT
CASSLVGAGARTDTQYF
>TRBV18|-|TRBJ2-5
TGTGCCAGCTCACCAGGGGCGGCCGAGACCCAGTACTTC
CASSPGAAETQYF
>TRBV5-1|TRBD1|TRBJ2-1
TGCGCCAGCAGCCCGACAACAGGGGTAGTGGATGAGCAGTTCTTC
CASSPTTGVVDEQFF
>TRBV9|TRBD1|TRBJ2-3
TGTGCCAGTGGTGGGACAGGGGGCAGGTCAGATACGCAGTATTTT
CASGGTGGRSDTQYF
>TRBV5-1|TRBD2|TRBJ2-5
TGCGCCAGCAGCTTTGGGACTAGCGGTGAAGAGACCCAGTACTTC
CASSFGTSGEETQYF
>TRBV30|-|TRBJ1-4
TGTGCCTGGAGCGGGGGTAATGAAAAACTGTTTTTT
CAWSGGNEKLFF
>TRBV10-3|-|TRBJ1-1
TGTGCCATTACTCGGGGGGGAGGCACTGAAGCTTTCTTT
CAITRGGGTEAFF
>TRBV27|-|TRBJ1-5
TGTGCCAGCAGGTCAGCTGGGACACATAATCAGCCCCAGCATTTT
CASRSAGTHNQPQHF
>TRBV2|TRBD2|TRBJ2-3
TGTGCCACCCAGGGACTAGCGAGAATAGATACGCAGTATTTT
CATQGLARIDTQYF
>TRBV18|TRBD1|TRBJ1-4
TGTGCCAGCTCACTATCTACAGGGGGCGTTGAAAAACTGTTTTTT
CASSLSTGGVEKLFF
>TRBV6-5|TRBD1|TRBJ1-2
TGTGCCAGCTCTACCGGGACAGGTTCTGGCTACACCTTC
CASSTGTGSGYTF
>TRBV6-5|-|TRBJ1-1
TGTGCCAGCATCCCGCCGGGAGGGGATCATGAAGCTTTCTTT
CASIPPGGDHEAFF
>TRBV29-1|TRBD2|TRBJ2-1
TGCAGCGCCGACCGACTAGCCGCCTACAATGAGCAGTTCTTC
CSADRLAAYNEQFF
>TRBV7-2|-|TRBJ1-1
TGTGCCAGCAGCTCTCAGGGATTGAGTGAAGCTTTCTTT
CASSSQGLSEAFF
>TRBV30|TRBD1|TRBJ1-5
TGTGCCTGCAGTGGGACAGGGAATCAGCCCCAGCATTTT
CACSGTGNQPQHF
>TRBV10-1|-|TRBJ1-2
TGCGCCAGCAGTGAAAACGCAGGGCCTAACTATGGCTACACCTTC
CASSENAGPNYGYTF
>TRBV18|TRBD1|TRBJ2-1
TGTGCCAGCTCACCACCGGGGATGGGGACAGGAGGGAATGAGCAGTTCTTC
CASSPPGMGTGGNEQFF
>TRBV5-4|-|TRBJ2-1
TGTGCCAGCAGCTCAGGGTACAATGAGCAGTTCTTC
CASSSGYNEQFF
>TRBV13|-|TRBJ2-2
TGTGCCAGCAGCCCCGAGGGGGGGCGGCCGAACACCGGGGAGCTGTTTTTT
CASSPEGGRPNTGELFF
>TRBV5-5|-|TRBJ2-5
TGTGCCAGCAGCCCCAAGCTGGAGACCCAGTACTTC
CASSPKLETQYF
>TRBV27|TRBD2|TRBJ2-7
TGTGCCAGCAGTGCGGCGCGCGGACTAGGCTACGAGCAGTACTTC
CASSAARGLGYEQYF
>TRBV7-6|-|TRBJ2-3
TGTGCCAGCAGCTTAGACGCCGGAGGAAGGCAGTATTTT
CASSLDAGGRQYF
>TRBV18|-|TRBJ2-7
TGTGCCAGCTCACCACCATCGGGAGACTTCGGCGAGCAGTACTTC
CASSPPSGDFGEQYF